This T cell receptor (beta chain) stems from a study of T cell responses to AZD1222 COVID-19 vaccine. The overall study: Pooled together were second doses at about 4 or about 12 weeks.

Data came from immunoSEQ multiplex PCR; TCRdb stores just in-frame clones and leaves some out. The sample lists roughly 130,000 clones; 88% were seen once. Worth noting for this clone: Its antigen is still unknown.

Overall study results and limits: CD4 TCRs linked to vaccination spanned spike, dominating at 160-218 and 743-854.

V shed 6 bases and J shed 1 base, with 22 bases lying between them. CDR1 and CDR2 from the germline V gene are SGHRS and YFSETQ. This CDR3 contains 17 residues. The receptor comes from an adult in good health. This specimen consisted of peripheral blood, obtained on day 0 of AZD1222 vaccination. This chain uses TRBV5-1 with TRBJ1-1, with a possible D match to TRBD1 (5 bases). The CDR3 nucleotides read TGCGCCAGCAAACTTGGCGGGTATAGGGGAGGGAACACTGAAGCTTTCTTT. The encoded protein is CASKLGGYRGGNTEAFF. The whole variable domain, filled in from reference TRBV5-1 and TRBJ1-1, reads KAGVTQTPRYLIKTRGQQVTLSCSPISGHRSVSWYQQTPGQGLQFLFEYFSETQRNKGNFPGRFSGRQFSNSRSEMNVSTLELGDSALYLCASKLGGYRGGNTEAFFGQGTRLTVV.